The subject of this entry is one T cell receptor beta chain. This clone was counted between two and nine times. No antigen is known for it. Within one base of it there is no much larger clone, and no base qualities were kept. The method was the immunoSEQ multiplex PCR assay. For most patients, genomic DNA was isolated with the Qiagen DNeasy Blood and Tissue Kit and shipped frozen to Adaptive Biotechnologies for TCR sequencing. Adaptive Biotechnologies carried out high-throughput TCR-beta CDR3 sequencing of genomic DNA for most patients. As for how the authors treated the data: Adaptive's ImmunoSEQ software was the source of the TCR sequencing data for 15 to 20 patients, while a few other patients were processed with MiXCR and VDJtools. To correct CD4 versus CD8 sorting errors, any sequence found in both subsets at a frequency ratio below 5:1 was removed. Because the origin of CDR3 nucleotide sequences shared between donor and recipient could not be assigned, those sequences were removed. At least 2-fold expansion over unstimulated cells and a minimum CFSE-low frequency of 0.002% (template counts) or 0.001% (read counts) were required for clones to be classified as alloreactive. Clones detected in sequenced pre-transplant spleen, lymph node, or MLR CFSE-low populations of the donor or recipient were defined as mappable. Cumulative frequency of alloreactive clones was calculated as a percentage of all sequences weighted by copy number. The table comes from immuneACCESS by way of TCRdb, which keeps in-frame sequences with V and J called. Part of the clones is missing from these tables; in studies checked, under half for an unresolved V gene and the rest for unknown reasons. From that table come the V and J calls and clone size; the DNA was used to work out D and trimming. This sample has about 78,000 clones in its table, and roughly 87% of those were observed once. The leading ten clones occupy roughly 7.3% of the sample.

The germline V gene (reference sequence) sets CDR1 to SGHKS and CDR2 to YYEKEE. V is trimmed back by 4 bases and J by 5 bases, and the junction contains 16 bases that no gene match accounts for. The CDR3, cysteine through phenylalanine, is 18 amino acids long. Only the CDR3 part of the read is kept: 54 bases, read in frame from the first base. This sample's time point label indicates: cells obtained before transplantation from donor or recipient. CD3+CD4+ and CD3+CD8+ populations were FACS-sorted from unstimulated pre-transplant donor and recipient cells taken from spleen or lymph nodes. The sample comes from a study of graft-versus-host responses after intestinal transplantation (dated by TCRdb to about 2021). A note on the overall study: The transplants that recipients received were multivisceral, liver-intestinal, or isolated intestinal. Instead of going to the commercial service, samples from three later patients were sequenced in-house on an Illumina MiSeq and processed with MiXCR. Alloreactive clones were identified by sequencing pre-transplant mixed lymphocyte reaction products and comparing them with unstimulated pre-transplant donor and recipient T cells. Anti-thymocyte globulin induction was given to all recipients, followed by maintenance tacrolimus and steroids for 2 to 3 years. After intestinal transplantation, graft-versus-host and host-versus-graft alloreactive T cell clones in the graft, circulation and bone marrow were tracked using bulk TCR-beta CDR3 sequencing. The cohort enrolled about two dozen intestinal transplant recipients including one retransplant, and a few patients lacking pretransplant specimens were excluded. A peak of at least 4% donor T cells among recipient peripheral blood mononuclear cells was the definition used for donor T cell macrochimerism. Points the paper makes about the study in general: Patients with donor T cell macrochimerism had high GvH to HvG T cell clonal ratios in their allografts. GvH clones were found in recipient bone marrow, and some of the GvH clones appeared earlier in ileal mucosa or blood, which is consistent with an intestinal mucosal origin. The conclusions were limited by the relatively low number and heterogeneity of the intestinal transplant patients. Early after transplant, peak levels of circulating GvH clones were found to be associated with declines in HvG clones.

This TCR was sampled from a human donor who was the organ donor for an intestinal transplant. The sample here was unstimulated CD8+ T cells sorted from spleen or lymph node cells, taken before transplant. This chain is built from TRBV5-5 and TRBJ2-5, and 11 bases in between align with TRBD2. This receptor carries the CDR3 CASSAGTSGMPLMETQYF. The DNA sequence is TGTGCCAGCAGCGCTGGGACTAGCGGAATGCCATTGATGGAGACCCAGTACTTC.